This TCR beta chain came from a study of human T cells and chemical hapten exposure. Study-level information: Sensitization involved placing 2% DPC onto a 2 cm by 2 cm region of upper inner arm skin.

This clonotype was seen ten or more times. The CDR3 consists of 15 residues. Germline V gene sequence: CDR1 MDHEN, CDR2 SYDVKM. Trimming removed 3 bases from V and 4 bases from J, with 12 bases in between. Unique molecular identifiers were attached to individual cDNA molecules during library preparation. Source study methods: Counts of TCRs in each sample centred on a median of around 96,000 and extended from about 24,000 to 680,000. TCRdb used MiXCR to reprocess the RACE reads, holding one entry per CDR3 protein. These V and J calls originate from TCRdb's pipeline instead of the authors' own analysis. Here the sample spans a few hundred thousand distinct CDR3 sequences, about 5% being singletons. Time point described: pre-sensitization, week 0. Stated treatment: therapeutic diphenylcyclopropenone sensitization with weekly scalp DPC.

The TCR sequence derives from a woman aged 18 to 35 with alopecia areata. Some clones in this sample may be carry-over from other donors' samples. The rearrangement joins TRBV28 to TRBJ2-2; D may correspond to TRBD1 or TRBD2 (5 bases each). The input for sequencing was whole blood, taken in connection with sensitization to the hapten diphenylcyclopropenone (DPC). CDR3 DNA sequence: TGTGCCAGCAGTTTCGGGGAAAGGGGCACCGGGGAGCTGTTTTTT. Its protein product is CASSFGERGTGELFF.